These T cell receptor beta chains were read from a single sample in a study of cytomegalovirus exposure and HLA in healthy donors. Sequencing used immunoSEQ multiplex PCR; TCRdb keeps in-frame clones, though not all of them. Here the sample table reports fewer than 150,000 clones. The sample was PBMCs. These receptor sequences come from a woman aged 55-69 years in good health and CMV-seronegative. The CDR3 runs from the conserved cysteine through the conserved F or W. The order of the fields is J gene, D gene, V gene, CDR3 protein, CDR3 DNA. A D gene is named only where the DNA matches it firmly.

j_gene: TRBJ1-2
d_gene: TRBD1
v_gene: TRBV2
CDR3aa: CASRGTAFYGYTF
CDR3nt: TGTGCCAGCCGTGGGACAGCTTTTTATGGCTACACCTTC

j_gene: TRBJ2-7
d_gene: TRBD2
v_gene: TRBV2
CDR3aa: CASRRASGGPPQYF
CDR3nt: TGTGCCAGCCGGCGGGCTAGCGGGGGTCCACCGCAGTACTTC

j_gene: TRBJ2-4
d_gene: TRBD2
v_gene: TRBV9
CDR3aa: CASSPGREDIQYF
CDR3nt: TGTGCCAGCAGCCCCGGACGGGAGGACATTCAGTACTTC

j_gene: TRBJ2-2
d_gene: -
v_gene: TRBV9
CDR3aa: CASSGVGAGELFF
CDR3nt: TGTGCCAGCAGCGGCGTGGGCGCCGGGGAGCTGTTTTTT

j_gene: TRBJ1-4
d_gene: -
v_gene: TRBV28
CDR3aa: CASSQGSTNEKLFF
CDR3nt: TGTGCCAGCAGCCAGGGTTCAACTAATGAAAAACTGTTTTTT

j_gene: TRBJ2-7
d_gene: -
v_gene: TRBV30
CDR3aa: CAWSPRGEQYF
CDR3nt: TGTGCCTGGAGTCCAAGGGGCGAGCAGTACTTC

j_gene: TRBJ1-5
d_gene: TRBD1
v_gene: TRBV6-1
CDR3aa: CASTPDRNQPQHF
CDR3nt: TGTGCCAGCACCCCGGACAGGAATCAGCCCCAGCATTTT

j_gene: TRBJ1-2
d_gene: TRBD1
v_gene: TRBV6-1
CDR3aa: CASRKDRGYTF
CDR3nt: TGTGCCAGCAGGAAAGACAGGGGTTACACCTTC

j_gene: TRBJ2-5
d_gene: TRBD1
v_gene: TRBV27
CDR3aa: CASSTGGDRAQETQYF
CDR3nt: TGTGCCAGCAGCACAGGGGGGGACAGGGCACAAGAGACCCAGTACTTC

j_gene: TRBJ2-2
d_gene: -
v_gene: TRBV5-1
CDR3aa: CASSRGTANTGELFF
CDR3nt: TGCGCCAGCAGCAGGGGGACGGCGAACACCGGGGAGCTGTTTTTT

j_gene: TRBJ2-2
d_gene: -
v_gene: TRBV2
CDR3aa: CASSEARKQGPRELFF
CDR3nt: TGTGCCAGCAGTGAAGCGAGAAAACAGGGACCAAGGGAGCTGTTTTTT

j_gene: TRBJ2-3
d_gene: TRBD2
v_gene: TRBV29-1
CDR3aa: CSTTVGSGGADTQYF
CDR3nt: TGCAGCACAACGGTTGGTAGCGGGGGGGCGGATACGCAGTATTTT

j_gene: TRBJ2-1
d_gene: TRBD2
v_gene: TRBV7-3
CDR3aa: CASSRLAGAYNEQFF
CDR3nt: TGTGCCAGCAGCCGACTAGCGGGAGCCTACAATGAGCAGTTCTTC

j_gene: TRBJ2-5
d_gene: TRBD2
v_gene: TRBV15
CDR3aa: CATSTRTSGGDQETQYF
CDR3nt: TGTGCCACCAGCACAAGGACTAGCGGGGGGGACCAAGAGACCCAGTACTTC

j_gene: TRBJ2-5
d_gene: TRBD2
v_gene: TRBV19
CDR3aa: CASSISGGSVETQYF
CDR3nt: TGTGCCAGTAGTATATCGGGGGGTAGCGTGGAGACCCAGTACTTC

j_gene: TRBJ2-1
d_gene: TRBD2
v_gene: TRBV4-2
CDR3aa: CASSQDKSGRGSSYNEQFF
CDR3nt: TGTGCCAGCAGCCAAGATAAGAGCGGGAGGGGAAGCTCCTACAATGAGCAGTTCTTC

j_gene: TRBJ2-7
d_gene: -
v_gene: TRBV6-5
CDR3aa: CASSPLGVISYEQHF
CDR3nt: TGTGCCAGCAGTCCCCTCGGGGTGATTTCCTACGAGCAGCACTTC

j_gene: TRBJ2-5
d_gene: TRBD2
v_gene: TRBV11-2
CDR3aa: CASRPGLAGGAQETQYF
CDR3nt: TGTGCCAGCAGACCCGGACTAGCGGGGGGAGCACAAGAGACCCAGTACTTC

j_gene: TRBJ2-7
d_gene: TRBD2
v_gene: TRBV28
CDR3aa: CASSPSGQYEQYF
CDR3nt: TGTGCCAGCAGTCCTAGCGGGCAATACGAGCAGTACTTC

j_gene: TRBJ1-3
d_gene: TRBD1
v_gene: TRBV5-1
CDR3aa: CASSLPTTPGGPSGNTIYF
CDR3nt: TGCGCCAGCAGCTTACCTACGACTCCAGGGGGGCCCTCTGGAAACACCATATATTTT